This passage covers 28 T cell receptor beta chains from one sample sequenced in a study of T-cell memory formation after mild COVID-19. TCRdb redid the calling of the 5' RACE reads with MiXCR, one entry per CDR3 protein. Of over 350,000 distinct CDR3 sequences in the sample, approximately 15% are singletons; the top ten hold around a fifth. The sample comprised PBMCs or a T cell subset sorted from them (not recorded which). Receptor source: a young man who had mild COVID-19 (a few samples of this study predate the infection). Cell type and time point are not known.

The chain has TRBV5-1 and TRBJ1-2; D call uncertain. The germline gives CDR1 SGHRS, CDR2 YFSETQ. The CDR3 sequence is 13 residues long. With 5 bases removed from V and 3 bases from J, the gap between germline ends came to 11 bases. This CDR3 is CASSPSSDYGYTF. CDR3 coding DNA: TGCGCCAGCAGTCCTAGTTCGGACTATGGCTACACCTTC.

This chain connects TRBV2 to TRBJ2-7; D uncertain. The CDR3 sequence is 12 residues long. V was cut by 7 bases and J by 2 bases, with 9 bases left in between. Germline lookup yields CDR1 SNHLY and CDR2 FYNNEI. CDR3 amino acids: CASKRVTYEQYF. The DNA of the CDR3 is TGTGCCAGCAAGCGCGTGACCTACGAGCAGTACTTC.

The CDR3 sequence is CASQDRGYEQYV. CDR3 DNA sequence: TGTGCCAGCCAAGACCGGGGCTACGAGCAGTACGTC. The J gene is TRBJ2-7, the V gene TRBV28; TRBD2 is a possible D gene (5 bases). The germline V gene has CDR1 MDHEN and CDR2 SYDVKM. This CDR3 spans 12 amino acids. The V and J ends lost 8 bases and 3 bases respectively, with 11 bases between them.

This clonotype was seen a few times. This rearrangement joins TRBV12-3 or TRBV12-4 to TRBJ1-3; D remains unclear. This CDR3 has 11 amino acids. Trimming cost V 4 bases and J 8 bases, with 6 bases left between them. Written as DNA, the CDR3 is TGTGCCAGCAGTTCGGGCGACACCATATATTTT. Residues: CASSSGDTIYF.

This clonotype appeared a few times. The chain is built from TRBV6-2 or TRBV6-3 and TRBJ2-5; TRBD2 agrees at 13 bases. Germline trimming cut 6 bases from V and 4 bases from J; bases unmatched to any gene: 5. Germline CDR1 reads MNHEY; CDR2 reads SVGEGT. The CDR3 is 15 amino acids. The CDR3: CASRQGLAGVETQYF. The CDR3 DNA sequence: TGTGCCAGCAGACAAGGACTAGCGGGGGTAGAGACCCAGTACTTC.

Here the CDR3 reads CASSLAVWGEGNIQYF. The CDR3 nucleotides read TGCGCCAGCAGCTTGGCGGTTTGGGGGGAAGGAAACATTCAGTACTTC. The chain employs TRBV5-1 and TRBJ2-4; tentatively, D is TRBD2 (6 bases). Trimming took 0 bases from V and 6 from J, leaving 16 bases between them. This CDR3 is built from 16 residues. Germline V gene lookup returns CDR1 SGHRS and CDR2 YFSETQ. Full variable domain (remainder filled in from reference TRBV5-1 and TRBJ2-4): KAGVTQTPRYLIKTRGQQVTLSCSPISGHRSVSWYQQTPGQGLQFLFEYFSETQRNKGNFPGRFSGRQFSNSRSEMNVSTLELGDSALYLCASSLAVWGEGNIQYFGAGTRLSVL.

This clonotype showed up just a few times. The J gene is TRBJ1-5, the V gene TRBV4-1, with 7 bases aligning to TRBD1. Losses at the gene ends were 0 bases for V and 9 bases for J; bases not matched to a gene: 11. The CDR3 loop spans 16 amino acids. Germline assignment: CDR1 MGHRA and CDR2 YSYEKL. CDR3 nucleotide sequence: TGCGCCAGCAGCCAAGATATAGGGGGCTGGGCCTGGCCCCAGCATTTT. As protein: CASSQDIGGWAWPQHF.

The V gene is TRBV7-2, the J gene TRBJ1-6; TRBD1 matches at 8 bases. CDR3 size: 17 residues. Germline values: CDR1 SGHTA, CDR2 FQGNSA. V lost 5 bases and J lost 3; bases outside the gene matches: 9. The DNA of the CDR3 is TGTGCCAGCAGCCCCTGGGTGGGGACAGGCTATAATTCACCCCTCCACTTT. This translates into CASSPWVGTGYNSPLHF.

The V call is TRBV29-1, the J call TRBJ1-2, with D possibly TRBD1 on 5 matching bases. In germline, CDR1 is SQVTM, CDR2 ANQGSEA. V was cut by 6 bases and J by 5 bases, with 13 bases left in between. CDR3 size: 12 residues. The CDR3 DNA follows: TGCAGCGTGGGGGAGATGGTTTATGGCTACACCTTC. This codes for CSVGEMVYGYTF.

The CDR3 DNA sequence: TGTGCCAGCAGCTTGGCCTGGACAACGAACACCGGGGAGCTGTTTTTT. Translated: CASSLAWTTNTGELFF. The chain is built from TRBV7-9 and TRBJ2-2; weak D call: TRBD1 (5 bases). The V end was cut by 3 bases, the J end by 0 bases, with 11 bases between. The CDR3 is 16 residues long. CDR1 is SEHNR, CDR2 FQNEAQ, per germline (reference sequence).

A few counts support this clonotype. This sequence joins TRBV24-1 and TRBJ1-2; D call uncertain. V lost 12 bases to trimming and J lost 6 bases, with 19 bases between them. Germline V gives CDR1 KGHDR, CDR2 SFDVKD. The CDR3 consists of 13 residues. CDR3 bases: TGTGCCGCGCCTCCCAGTGACCCTAATGGCTACACCTTC. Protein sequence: CAAPPSDPNGYTF.

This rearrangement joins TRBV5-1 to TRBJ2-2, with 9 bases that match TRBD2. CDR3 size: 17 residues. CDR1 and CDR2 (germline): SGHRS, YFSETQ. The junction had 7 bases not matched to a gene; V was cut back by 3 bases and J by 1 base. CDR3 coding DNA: TGCGCCAGCAGCTGGTGGGCTAGCGGGGTGAACACCGGGGAGCTGTTTTTT. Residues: CASSWWASGVNTGELFF.

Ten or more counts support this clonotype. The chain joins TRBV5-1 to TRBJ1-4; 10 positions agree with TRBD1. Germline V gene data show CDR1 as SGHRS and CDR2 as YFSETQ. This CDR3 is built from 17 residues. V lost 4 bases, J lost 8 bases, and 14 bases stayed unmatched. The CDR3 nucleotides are TGCGCCAGCAGCATTGCGATAACCGGGACAGGGGAGGAAAAACTGTTTTTT. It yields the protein CASSIAITGTGEEKLFF.

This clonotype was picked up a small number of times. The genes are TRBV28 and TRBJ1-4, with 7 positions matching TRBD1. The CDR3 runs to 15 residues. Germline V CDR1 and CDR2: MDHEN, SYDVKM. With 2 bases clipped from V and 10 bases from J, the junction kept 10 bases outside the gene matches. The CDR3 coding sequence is TGTGCCAGCAGTTTACGTCGGCAGGGGGGAGGAAAACTGTTTTTT. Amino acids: CASSLRRQGGGKLFF.

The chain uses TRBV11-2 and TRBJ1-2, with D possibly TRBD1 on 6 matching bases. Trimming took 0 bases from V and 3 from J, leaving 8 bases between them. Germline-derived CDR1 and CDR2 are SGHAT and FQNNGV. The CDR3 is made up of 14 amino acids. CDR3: CASSLEDSYYGYTF. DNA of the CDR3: TGTGCCAGCAGCTTAGAGGACAGCTACTATGGCTACACCTTC.

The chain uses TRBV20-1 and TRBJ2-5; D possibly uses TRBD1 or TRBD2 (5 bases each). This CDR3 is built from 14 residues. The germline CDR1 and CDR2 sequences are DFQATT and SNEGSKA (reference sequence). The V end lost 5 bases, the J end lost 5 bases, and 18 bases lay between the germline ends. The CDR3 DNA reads TGCAGTGCTCAACTGGACTGGGGCGGTGAGACCCAGTACTTC. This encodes CSAQLDWGGETQYF.

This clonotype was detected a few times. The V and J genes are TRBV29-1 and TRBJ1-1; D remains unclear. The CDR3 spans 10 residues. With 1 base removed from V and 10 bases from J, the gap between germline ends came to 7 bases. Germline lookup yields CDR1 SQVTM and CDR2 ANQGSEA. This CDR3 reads CSVEGMAAFF. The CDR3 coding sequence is TGCAGCGTTGAAGGTATGGCAGCTTTCTTT.

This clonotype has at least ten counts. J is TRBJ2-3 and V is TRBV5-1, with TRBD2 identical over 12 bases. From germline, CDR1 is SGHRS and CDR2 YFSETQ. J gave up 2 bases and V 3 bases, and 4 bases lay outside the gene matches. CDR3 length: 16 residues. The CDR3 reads CASSSGLAGITDTQYF. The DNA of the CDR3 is TGCGCCAGCAGCTCCGGACTAGCGGGGATCACAGATACGCAGTATTTT.

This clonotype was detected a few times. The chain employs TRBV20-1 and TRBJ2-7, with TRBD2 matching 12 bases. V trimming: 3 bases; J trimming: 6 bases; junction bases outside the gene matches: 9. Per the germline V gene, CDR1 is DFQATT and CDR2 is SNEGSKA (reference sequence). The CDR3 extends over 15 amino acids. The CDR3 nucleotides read TGCAGTGCTAGGGAAGGACTAGCGGGGTCACCCGAGCAGTACGTC. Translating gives CSAREGLAGSPEQYV.

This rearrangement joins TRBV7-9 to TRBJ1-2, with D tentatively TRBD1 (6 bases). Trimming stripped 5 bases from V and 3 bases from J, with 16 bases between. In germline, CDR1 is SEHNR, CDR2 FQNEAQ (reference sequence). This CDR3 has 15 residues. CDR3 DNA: TGTGCCAGCAGCGTAGGAGGGGGGACCCACTATGGCTACACCTTC. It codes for CASSVGGGTHYGYTF.

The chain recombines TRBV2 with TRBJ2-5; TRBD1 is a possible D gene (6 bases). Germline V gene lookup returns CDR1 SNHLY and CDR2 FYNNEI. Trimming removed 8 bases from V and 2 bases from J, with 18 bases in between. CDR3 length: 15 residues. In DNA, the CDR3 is TGTGCCAGCTCGCTCAGGGGAACCTTGCAAGAGACCCAGTACTTC. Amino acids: CASSLRGTLQETQYF.

CDR3 region: CAATNHYGYTF. The CDR3 nucleotides read TGTGCCGCTACGAACCACTATGGCTACACCTTC. The chain employs TRBV6-5 and TRBJ1-2, with D unclear. The germline gives CDR1 MNHEY, CDR2 SVGAGI. With 11 bases removed from V and 3 bases from J, the gap between germline ends came to 10 bases. The CDR3 consists of 11 residues.

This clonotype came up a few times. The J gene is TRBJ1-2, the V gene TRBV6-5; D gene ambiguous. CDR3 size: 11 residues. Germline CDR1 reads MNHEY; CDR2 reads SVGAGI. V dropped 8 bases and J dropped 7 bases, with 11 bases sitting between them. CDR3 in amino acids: CASGLRGGYTF. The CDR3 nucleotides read TGTGCCAGCGGGCTTCGGGGTGGCTACACCTTC.

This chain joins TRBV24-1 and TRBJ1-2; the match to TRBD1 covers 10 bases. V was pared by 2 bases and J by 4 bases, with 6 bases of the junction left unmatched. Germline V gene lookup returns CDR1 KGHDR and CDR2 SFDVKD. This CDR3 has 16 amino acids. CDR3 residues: CATSDSGTGDGYGYTF. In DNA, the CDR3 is TGTGCCACCAGTGATTCCGGGACAGGGGATGGCTATGGCTACACCTTC.

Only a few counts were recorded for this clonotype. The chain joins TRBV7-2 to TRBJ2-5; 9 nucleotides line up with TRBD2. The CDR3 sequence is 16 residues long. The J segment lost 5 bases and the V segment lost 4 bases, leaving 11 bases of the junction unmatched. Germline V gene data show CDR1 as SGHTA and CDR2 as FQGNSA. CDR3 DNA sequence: TGTGCCAGCAGCTCCCGACTAGCGGATCTTGGGGAGACCCAGTACTTC. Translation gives CASSSRLADLGETQYF. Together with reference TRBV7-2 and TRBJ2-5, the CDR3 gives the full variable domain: GAGVSQSPSNKVTEKGKDVELRCDPISGHTALYWYRQSLGQGLEFLIYFQGNSAPDKSGLPSDRFSAERTGGSVSTLTIQRTQQEDSAVYLCASSSRLADLGETQYFGPGTRLLVL.

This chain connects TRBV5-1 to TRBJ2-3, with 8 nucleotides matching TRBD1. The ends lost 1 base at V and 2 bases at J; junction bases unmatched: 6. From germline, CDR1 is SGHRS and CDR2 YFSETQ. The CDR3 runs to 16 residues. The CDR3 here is CASSLSRGQVTDTQYF. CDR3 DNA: TGCGCCAGCAGCTTGTCCAGGGGGCAGGTCACAGATACGCAGTATTTT.

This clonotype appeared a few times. The DNA for the CDR3 is TGTGCCAGCAGTCATAGATCAGGGGACAATGAGCAGTTCTTC. This codes for CASSHRSGDNEQFF. This chain uses TRBV6-5 with TRBJ2-1, with D perhaps TRBD1 (6 bases). V lost 5 bases and J lost 5, with 13 bases in between. Germline V gene lookup returns CDR1 MNHEY and CDR2 SVGAGI. The CDR3 is made up of 14 amino acids.

CDR3 residues: CSVVRKRGNTEAFF. CDR3 bases: TGCAGCGTTGTTCGCAAACGGGGGAACACTGAAGCTTTCTTT. This chain links TRBV29-1 with TRBJ1-1; D unclear. Between the trimmed V and J ends, which lost 4 bases and 1 base, there was a span of 13 bases. This CDR3 is 14 amino acids long. CDR1 is SQVTM, CDR2 ANQGSEA, per germline. Full variable domain (remainder filled in from reference TRBV29-1 and TRBJ1-1): SAVISQKPSRDICQRGTSLTIQCQVDSQVTMMFWYRQQPGQSLTLIATANQGSEATYESGFVIDKFPISRPNLTFSTLTVSNMSPEDSSIYLCSVVRKRGNTEAFFGQGTRLTVV.